This paragraph covers one TCR beta chain sequence. With 2 bases removed from V and 10 bases from J, the gap between germline ends came to 11 bases. The CDR3 runs 12 residues. Libraries were prepared by immunoSEQ multiplex PCR; TCRdb keeps only in-frame clonotypes and omits some of them. The table records hundreds of thousands of clones, 70% to 90% of them present only once. The data were obtained in a study of blood T cell repertoires in COVID-19. Study context: From T cells, B-cell-depleted T cells, or PBMCs came the material, which was cDNA or gDNA.

The TCR comes from a man in his 60s with acute or convalescent COVID-19. Sequencing used peripheral blood. The V and J genes are TRBV12-3 or TRBV12-4 and TRBJ1-1; D is unresolved. CDR3: CASSLSPFRAFF. In nucleotides, the CDR3 is TGTGCCAGCAGTTTATCTCCCTTCAGAGCTTTCTTT.